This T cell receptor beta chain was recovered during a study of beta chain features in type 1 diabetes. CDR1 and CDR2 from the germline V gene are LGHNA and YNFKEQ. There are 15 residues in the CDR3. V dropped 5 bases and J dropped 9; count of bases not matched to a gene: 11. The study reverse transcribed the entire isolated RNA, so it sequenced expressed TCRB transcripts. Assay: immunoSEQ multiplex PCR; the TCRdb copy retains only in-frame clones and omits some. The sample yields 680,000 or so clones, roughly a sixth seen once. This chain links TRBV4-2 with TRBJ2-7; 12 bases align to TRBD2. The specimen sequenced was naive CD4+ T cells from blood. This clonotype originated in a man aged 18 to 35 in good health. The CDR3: CASSKTSGGSTGQYF. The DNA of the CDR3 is TGTGCCAGCAGCAAGACTAGCGGGGGAAGTACGGGGCAGTACTTC.